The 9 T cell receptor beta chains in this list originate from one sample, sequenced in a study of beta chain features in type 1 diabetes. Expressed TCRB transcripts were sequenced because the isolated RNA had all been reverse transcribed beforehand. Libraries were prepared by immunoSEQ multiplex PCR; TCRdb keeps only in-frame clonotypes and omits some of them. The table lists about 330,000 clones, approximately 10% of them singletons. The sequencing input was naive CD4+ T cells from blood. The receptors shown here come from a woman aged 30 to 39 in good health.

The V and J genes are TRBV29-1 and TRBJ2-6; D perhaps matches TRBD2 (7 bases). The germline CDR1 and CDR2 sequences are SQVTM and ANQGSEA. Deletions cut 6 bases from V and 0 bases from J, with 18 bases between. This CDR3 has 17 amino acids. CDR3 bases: TGCAGCGTCGCGGGGGCTGCGGGGAGCTCTGGGGCCAACGTCCTGACTTTC. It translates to CSVAGAAGSSGANVLTF.

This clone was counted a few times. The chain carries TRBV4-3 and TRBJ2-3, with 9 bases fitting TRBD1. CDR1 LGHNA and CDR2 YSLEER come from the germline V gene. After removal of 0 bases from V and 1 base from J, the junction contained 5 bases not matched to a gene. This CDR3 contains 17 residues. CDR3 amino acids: CASSQERTGAGTDTQYF. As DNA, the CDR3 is TGCGCCAGCAGCCAAGAAAGGACAGGGGCAGGCACAGATACGCAGTATTTT.

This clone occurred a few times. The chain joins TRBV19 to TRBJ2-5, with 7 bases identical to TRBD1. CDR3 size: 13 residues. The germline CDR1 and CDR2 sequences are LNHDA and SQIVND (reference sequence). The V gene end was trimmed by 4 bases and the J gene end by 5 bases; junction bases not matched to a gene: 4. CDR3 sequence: CASSRQGGETQYF. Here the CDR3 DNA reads TGTGCCAGTAGTAGACAGGGCGGGGAGACCCAGTACTTC.

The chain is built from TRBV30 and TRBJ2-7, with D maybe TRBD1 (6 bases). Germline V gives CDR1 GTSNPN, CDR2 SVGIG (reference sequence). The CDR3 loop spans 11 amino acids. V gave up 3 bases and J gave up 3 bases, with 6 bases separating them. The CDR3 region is CAWRQGYEQYF. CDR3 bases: TGTGCCTGGAGACAGGGCTACGAGCAGTACTTC. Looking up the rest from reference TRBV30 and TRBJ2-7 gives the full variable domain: SQTIHQWPATLVQPVGSPLSLECTVEGTSNPNLYWYRQAAGRGLQLLFYSVGIGQISSEVPQNLSASRPQDRQFILSSKKLLLSDSGFYLCAWRQGYEQYFGPGTRLTVT.

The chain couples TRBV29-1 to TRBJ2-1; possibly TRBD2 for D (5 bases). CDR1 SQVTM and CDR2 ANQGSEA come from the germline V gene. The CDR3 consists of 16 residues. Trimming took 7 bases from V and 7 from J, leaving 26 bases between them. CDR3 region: CSARYTRWTLRNEQFF. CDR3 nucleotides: TGCAGCGCGAGATACACTAGGTGGACTTTGAGAAATGAGCAGTTCTTC.

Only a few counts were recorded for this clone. The DNA for the CDR3 is TGTGCCAGCAGTGAGGCGGGTACCCAAGAGACCCAGTACTTC. This translates into CASSEAGTQETQYF. This chain connects TRBV25-1 to TRBJ2-5; maybe TRBD2 (5 bases). Germline V CDR1 and CDR2: MGHDK, SYGVNS. Trimming removed 3 bases at V and 1 base at J, with 9 bases between. CDR3 length equals 14 residues. Drawing the rest from reference TRBV25-1 and TRBJ2-5, the complete variable domain is EADIYQTPRYLVIGTGKKITLECSQTMGHDKMYWYQQDPGMELHLIHYSYGVNSTEKGDLSSESTVSRIRTEHFPLTLESARPSHTSQYLCASSEAGTQETQYFGPGTRLLVL.

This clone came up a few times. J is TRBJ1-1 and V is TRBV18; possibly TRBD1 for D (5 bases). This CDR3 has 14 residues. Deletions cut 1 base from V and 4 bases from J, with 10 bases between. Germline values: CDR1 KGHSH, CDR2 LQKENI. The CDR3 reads CASSPQSGPTEAFF. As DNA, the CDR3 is TGTGCCAGCTCACCACAGTCAGGGCCCACTGAAGCTTTCTTT.

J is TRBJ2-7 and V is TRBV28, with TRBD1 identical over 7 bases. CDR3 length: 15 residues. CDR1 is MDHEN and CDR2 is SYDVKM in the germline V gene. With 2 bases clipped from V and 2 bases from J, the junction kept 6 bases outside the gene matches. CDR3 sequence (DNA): TGTGCCAGCAGTTTAAAGGGGGCCGCCACCTACGAGCAGTACTTC. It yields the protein CASSLKGAATYEQYF.

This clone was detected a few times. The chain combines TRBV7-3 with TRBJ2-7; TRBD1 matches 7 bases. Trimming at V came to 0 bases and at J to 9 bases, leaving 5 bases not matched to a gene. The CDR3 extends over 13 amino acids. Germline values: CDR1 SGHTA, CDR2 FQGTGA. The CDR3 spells CASSLTQGQAQYF. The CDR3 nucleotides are TGTGCCAGCAGCTTAACACAGGGGCAAGCGCAGTACTTC.